The 16 T cell receptor beta chains below come from one sample, sequenced in a study of glioma-infiltrating T cells after dendritic cell vaccination. Assay used: immunoSEQ multiplex PCR; TCRdb lists only in-frame clones, some missing. The table records approximately 400 clones, roughly 90% of them present only once. Source: tumor tissue, taken before dendritic cell vaccination. These receptors all come from a human donor with glioblastoma.

This chain joins TRBV5-4 and TRBJ1-4; no firm D call. The CDR3 length is 19 residues. CDR1 and CDR2 from the germline V gene are SGHNT and YYREEE (reference sequence). V lost 2 bases, J lost 0 bases, and 20 bases lay in between. The CDR3 is CASSLHPAGEDATNEKLFF. The CDR3 DNA follows: TGTGCCAGCAGCTTACATCCAGCCGGGGAAGACGCAACTAATGAAAAACTGTTTTTT.

The chain employs TRBV13 and TRBJ2-1, with TRBD1 identical over 11 bases. Germline trimming cut 1 base from V and 8 bases from J; bases unmatched to any gene: 7. Germline CDR1 and CDR2: PRHDT and FYEKMQ (reference sequence). The CDR3 spans 16 residues. CDR3 DNA: TGTGCCAGCAGCTTAGCCGGGACAGGGGGTGTGGATGAGCAGTTCTTC. Translation gives CASSLAGTGGVDEQFF.

The chain has TRBV5-1 and TRBJ2-7; D possibly corresponds to TRBD1 (5 bases). Looked up from germline, CDR1 is SGHRS and CDR2 is YFSETQ. V lost 3 bases to trimming and J lost 3 bases, with 7 bases between them. The CDR3 totals 12 residues. The CDR3 coding sequence is TGCGCCAGCAGCTGGCAGGGCTACGAGCAGTACTTC. It encodes CASSWQGYEQYF.

The V and J genes are TRBV5-1 and TRBJ2-2; no clear D. CDR1 is SGHRS and CDR2 is YFSETQ in the germline V gene. Deletions cut 4 bases from V and 7 bases from J, with 11 bases between. The CDR3 extends over 13 amino acids. The CDR3 DNA follows: TGCGCCAGCAGCAAACTGACGGGCGGGGAGCTGTTTTTT. Translating gives CASSKLTGGELFF.

V is TRBV7-2 and J is TRBJ1-3, with 7 bases matching TRBD1. CDR1 is SGHTA and CDR2 is FQGNSA in the germline V gene. The CDR3 is made up of 15 amino acids. V shed 5 bases and J 0 bases; nucleotides not matched to a gene: 4. CDR3: CASSLDRDSGNTIYF. CDR3 DNA sequence: TGTGCCAGCAGCCTAGACAGGGACTCTGGAAACACCATATATTTT.

V gene TRBV6-6 combines with J gene TRBJ1-5; TRBD1 is a possible D gene (5 bases). Germline values: CDR1 MNHNY, CDR2 SVGAGI (reference sequence). Trimming pared 5 bases from V and 5 bases from J, leaving 16 bases between. This CDR3 is built from 15 residues. The DNA for the CDR3 is TGTGCCAGCAGTCTTATAATCCAAGGGGATCAGCCCCAGCATTTT. This encodes CASSLIIQGDQPQHF.

The J gene is TRBJ1-3, the V gene TRBV7-8; no clear D. Trimming shortened V by 5 bases and J by 2 bases, and 7 bases separated the two germline ends. CDR3 length equals 13 residues. Looked up from germline, CDR1 is SGHVS and CDR2 is FQNEAQ. CDR3 nucleotides: TGTGCCAGCAGCCCGAACACTGGAAACACCATATATTTT. Protein sequence: CASSPNTGNTIYF.

The chain combines TRBV7-2 with TRBJ1-5; no clear D gene. CDR3 length: 13 amino acids. The germline V and J ends were trimmed by 0 bases and 7 bases, with 7 bases remaining between them. The germline V gene has CDR1 SGHTA and CDR2 FQGNSA. CDR3 loop: CASSLAEGQPQHF. CDR3 coding DNA: TGTGCCAGCAGCTTAGCAGAGGGCCAGCCCCAGCATTTT.

The gene calls are TRBV2 and TRBJ1-2; D gene uncertain. This CDR3 spans 14 amino acids. Trimming removed 6 bases at V and 7 bases at J, with 18 bases between. Germline V CDR1 and CDR2: SNHLY, FYNNEI. CDR3 nucleotides: TGTGCCAGCAGAGTTGCGAGGGAACGGGGTGGCTACACCTTC. Encoded protein: CASRVARERGGYTF.

This sequence joins TRBV7-3 and TRBJ2-1; D gene uncertain. Deletions cut 3 bases from V and 6 bases from J, with 18 bases between. Germline V CDR1 and CDR2: SGHTA, FQGTGA. CDR3 length: 16 amino acids. The CDR3 nucleotides are TGTGCCAGCAGCTTTAGATACGGAGTAGAACCCAATGAGCAGTTCTTC. As protein: CASSFRYGVEPNEQFF.

V and J are TRBV4-2 and TRBJ2-3, with 9 bases fitting TRBD2. CDR1 is LGHNA and CDR2 is YNFKEQ in the germline V gene. The CDR3 has 17 amino acids. Germline trimming cut 1 base from V and 2 bases from J; bases unmatched to any gene: 7. CDR3 nucleotides: TGTGCCAGCAGCCAAGCATTAGCGGGGGATCTCACAGATACGCAGTATTTT. This translates into CASSQALAGDLTDTQYF.

This chain uses TRBV5-5 with TRBJ1-6, with TRBD1 matching over 7 bases. CDR3 size: 15 residues. The germline V gene has CDR1 SGHKS and CDR2 YYEKEE (reference sequence). V shed 4 bases, J shed 10 bases, and the junction held 11 bases outside the gene matches. CDR3 in DNA: TGTGCCAGCAGCCTTTCTGGGGACAGACAATCACCCCTCCACTTT. Protein sequence: CASSLSGDRQSPLHF.

This chain joins TRBV5-5 and TRBJ2-3; 8 nucleotides agree with TRBD2. Germline trimming cut 0 bases from V and 4 bases from J; bases unmatched to any gene: 16. CDR1 and CDR2 (germline): SGHKS, YYEKEE (reference sequence). This CDR3 has 19 amino acids. The CDR3 DNA reads TGTGCCAGCAGCTTGGGCTCGGTCGGGGGGGCGAATCGGGCAGATACGCAGTATTTT. It specifies CASSLGSVGGANRADTQYF.

The genes are TRBV30 and TRBJ1-1; no reliable D call. V dropped 0 bases and J dropped 1 base, with 15 bases sitting between them. Germline CDR1 GTSNPN, CDR2 SVGIG (reference sequence). The CDR3 runs 16 residues. The CDR3 sequence: CAWSVLGSGGNTEAFF. The DNA for the CDR3 is TGTGCCTGGAGTGTACTTGGTTCCGGAGGGAACACTGAAGCTTTCTTT.

The chain recombines TRBV18 with TRBJ1-5; 9 bases line up with TRBD1. CDR1 is KGHSH and CDR2 is LQKENI in the germline V gene. The CDR3 is 15 residues long. With V trimmed by 8 bases and J by 0 bases, 5 bases remained unmatched. In DNA, the CDR3 is TGTGCCAGCCCACTGGGACAGGGTAGCAATCAGCCCCAGCATTTT. Translation: CASPLGQGSNQPQHF.

The CDR3 protein is CASSSDGTSANEQFF. In DNA form, the CDR3 reads TGTGCCAGCAGCTCGGACGGGACTAGCGCCAATGAGCAGTTCTTC. The chain is built from TRBV5-4 and TRBJ2-1; 10 nucleotides line up with TRBD2. The V and J ends lost 3 bases and 6 bases, in that order; junction bases with no gene match: 6. The CDR3 is 15 residues long. In germline, CDR1 is SGHNT, CDR2 YYREEE (reference sequence).